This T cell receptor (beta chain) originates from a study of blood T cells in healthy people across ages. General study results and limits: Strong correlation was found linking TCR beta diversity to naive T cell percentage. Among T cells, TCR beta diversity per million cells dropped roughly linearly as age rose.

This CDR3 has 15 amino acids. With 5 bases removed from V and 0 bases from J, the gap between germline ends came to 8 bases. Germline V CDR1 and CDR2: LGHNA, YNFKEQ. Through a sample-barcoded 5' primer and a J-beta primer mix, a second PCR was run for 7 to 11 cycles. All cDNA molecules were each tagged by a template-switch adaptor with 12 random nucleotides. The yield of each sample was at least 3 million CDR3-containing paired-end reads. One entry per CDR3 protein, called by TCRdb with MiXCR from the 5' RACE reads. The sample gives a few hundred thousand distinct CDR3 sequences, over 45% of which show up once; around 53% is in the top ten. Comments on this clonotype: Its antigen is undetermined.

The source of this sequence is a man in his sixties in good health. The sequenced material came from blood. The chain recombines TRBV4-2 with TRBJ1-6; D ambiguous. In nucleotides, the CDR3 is TGTGCCAGCAGCGGGCAGAGCTCCTATAATTCACCCCTCCACTTT. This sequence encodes CASSGQSSYNSPLHF.